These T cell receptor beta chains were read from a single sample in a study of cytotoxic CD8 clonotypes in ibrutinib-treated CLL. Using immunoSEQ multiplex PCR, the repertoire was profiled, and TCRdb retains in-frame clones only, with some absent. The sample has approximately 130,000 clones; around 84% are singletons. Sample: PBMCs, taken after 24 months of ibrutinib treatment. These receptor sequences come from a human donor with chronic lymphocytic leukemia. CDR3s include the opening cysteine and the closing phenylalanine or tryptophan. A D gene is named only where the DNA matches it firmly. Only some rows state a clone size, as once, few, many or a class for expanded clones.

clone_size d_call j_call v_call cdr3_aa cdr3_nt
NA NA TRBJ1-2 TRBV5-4 CASSLAGNYGYTF TGTGCCAGCAGCTTGGCAGGGAACTATGGCTACACCTTC
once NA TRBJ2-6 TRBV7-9 CASSLAEGANVLTF TGTGCCAGCAGCTTAGCAGAAGGGGCCAACGTCCTGACTTTC
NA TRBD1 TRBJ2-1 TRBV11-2 CASSLEGTGTWSGNEQFF TGTGCCAGCAGCTTAGAAGGGACAGGGACATGGTCGGGCAATGAGCAGTTCTTC
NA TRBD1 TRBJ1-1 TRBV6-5 CASSSLKGQGNTEAFF TGTGCCAGCAGTTCACTCAAGGGACAGGGGAACACTGAAGCTTTCTTT
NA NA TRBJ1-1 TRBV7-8 CASTSRGGMNTEAFF TGTGCCAGCACGAGTCGGGGGGGTATGAACACTGAAGCTTTCTTT
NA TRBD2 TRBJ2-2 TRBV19 CASTPFPRTSAAGELFF TGTGCCAGTACCCCATTCCCCCGGACTAGCGCAGCCGGGGAGCTGTTTTTT
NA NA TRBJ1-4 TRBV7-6 CASSFKNEKLFF TGTGCCAGCAGCTTTAAAAATGAAAAACTGTTTTTT
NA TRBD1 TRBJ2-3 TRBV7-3 CASSLTGTVTDTQYF TGTGCCAGCAGCTTAACGGGGACAGTCACAGATACGCAGTATTTT
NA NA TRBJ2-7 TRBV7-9 CASSFILEQYF TGTGCCAGCAGCTTTATTCTCGAGCAGTACTTC
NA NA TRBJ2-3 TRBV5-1 CASSPRSTGTDTQYF TGCGCCAGCAGCCCCCGTAGCACAGGCACAGATACGCAGTATTTT
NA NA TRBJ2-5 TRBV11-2 CASTELRETQYF TGTGCCAGCACGGAGCTTAGGGAGACCCAGTACTTC
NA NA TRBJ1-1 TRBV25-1 CATTENTEAFF TGTGCCACTACGGAGAACACTGAAGCTTTCTTT
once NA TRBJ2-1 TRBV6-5 CASSRGAGNEQFF TGTGCCAGCAGTCGAGGGGCCGGCAATGAGCAGTTCTTC
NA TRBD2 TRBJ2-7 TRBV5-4 CASSPTGLAGAYEQYF TGTGCCAGCAGCCCTACGGGACTAGCGGGGGCCTACGAGCAGTACTTC
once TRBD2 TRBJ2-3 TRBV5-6 CASSPGLARDTQYF TGTGCCAGCAGCCCGGGACTAGCTCGGGATACGCAGTATTTT
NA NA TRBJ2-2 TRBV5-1 CASSLGGWVTGELFF TGCGCCAGCAGCTTGGGCGGTTGGGTTACCGGGGAGCTGTTTTTT
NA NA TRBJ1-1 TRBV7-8 CASSTGWTEAFF TGTGCCAGCAGTACAGGGTGGACTGAAGCTTTCTTT
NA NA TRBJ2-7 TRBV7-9 CASSYYSGADYEQYF TGTGCCAGCAGCTATTATAGCGGAGCCGACTACGAGCAGTACTTC
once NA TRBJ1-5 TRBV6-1 CASSESIGRQPQHF TGTGCCAGCAGTGAAAGCATCGGACGGCAGCCCCAGCATTTT
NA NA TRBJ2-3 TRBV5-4 CASSLVSTDTQYF TGTGCCAGCAGCTTGGTCAGCACAGATACGCAGTATTTT
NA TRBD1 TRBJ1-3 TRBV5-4 CASSLWTGGRGNTIYF TGTGCCAGCAGCTTGTGGACAGGGGGCAGGGGAAACACCATATATTTT
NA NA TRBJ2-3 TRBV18 CASSPPDSDTQYF TGTGCCAGCTCACCACCGGATTCAGATACGCAGTATTTT
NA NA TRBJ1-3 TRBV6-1 CASSEGQTSGNTIYF TGTGCCAGCAGTGAAGGACAGACCTCTGGAAACACCATATATTTT
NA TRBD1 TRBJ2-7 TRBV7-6 CASSRTPDRGITYEQYF TGTGCCAGCAGCAGAACCCCAGACAGGGGGATCACCTACGAGCAGTACTTC
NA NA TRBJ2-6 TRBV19 CASSLRGIGSGANVLTF TGTGCCAGTAGTCTCAGGGGTATTGGGTCTGGGGCCAACGTCCTGACTTTC
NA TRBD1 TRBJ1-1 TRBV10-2 CATTGGITEAFF TGCGCCACGACAGGGGGCATCACTGAAGCTTTCTTT
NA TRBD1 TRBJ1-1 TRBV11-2 CASLKGAGGYTEAFF TGTGCCAGCCTCAAGGGGGCAGGGGGGTACACTGAAGCTTTCTTT
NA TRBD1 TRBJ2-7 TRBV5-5 CASSFSTGDEQYF TGTGCCAGCAGTTTCTCGACAGGGGACGAGCAGTACTTC
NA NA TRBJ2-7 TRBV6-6 CASSTASYEQYF TGTGCCAGCAGCACGGCCTCCTACGAGCAGTACTTC
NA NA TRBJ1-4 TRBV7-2 CASSTSGATNEKLFF TGTGCCAGCAGCACCTCAGGTGCAACTAATGAAAAACTGTTTTTT
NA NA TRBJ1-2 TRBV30 CAWQRLYGYTF TGTGCCTGGCAGCGACTTTATGGCTACACCTTC
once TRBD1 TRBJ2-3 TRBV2 CASSSGQGTDTQYF TGTGCCAGCAGTTCGGGACAGGGCACGGATACGCAGTATTTT
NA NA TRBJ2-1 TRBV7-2 CASSAGPSNEQFF TGTGCCAGCAGCGCGGGACCGTCCAATGAGCAGTTCTTC
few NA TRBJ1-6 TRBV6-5 CASSYSIRNSPLHF TGTGCCAGCAGTTACTCGATAAGGAATTCACCCCTCCACTTT
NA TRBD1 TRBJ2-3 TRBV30 CAWKGQVSTDTQYF TGTGCCTGGAAGGGACAGGTCAGCACAGATACGCAGTATTTT
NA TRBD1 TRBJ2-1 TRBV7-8 CASSLYRGQGHPFF TGTGCCAGCAGCCTGTACCGAGGACAGGGACACCCGTTCTTC
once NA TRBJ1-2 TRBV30 CAWSADRQSGYTF TGTGCCTGGAGTGCTGACCGACAGTCTGGCTACACCTTC
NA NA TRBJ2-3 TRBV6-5 CASSYSGGGGTDTQYF TGTGCCAGCAGTTACTCGGGCGGAGGTGGCACAGATACGCAGTATTTT
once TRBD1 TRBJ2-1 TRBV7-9 CASSPRDRGRGNEQFF TGTGCCAGCAGCCCCCGGGACAGGGGGCGAGGGAATGAGCAGTTCTTC
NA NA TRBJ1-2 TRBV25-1 CASSELGQPNYGYTF TGTGCCAGCAGTGAATTAGGGCAACCTAACTATGGCTACACCTTC
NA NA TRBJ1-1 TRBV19 CASSQGTGTEAFF TGTGCCAGTAGCCAGGGGACTGGCACTGAAGCTTTCTTT
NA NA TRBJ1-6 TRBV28 CASRPTSSYNSPLHF TGTGCCAGCAGACCAACGAGCTCCTATAATTCACCCCTCCACTTT
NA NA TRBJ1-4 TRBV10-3 CAISEAATNEKLFF TGTGCCATCAGTGAGGCAGCAACTAATGAAAAACTGTTTTTT
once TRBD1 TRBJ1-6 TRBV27 CASSLTLDRRSSYNSPLHF TGTGCCAGCAGTTTAACCTTGGACAGGCGTAGCTCCTATAATTCACCCCTCCACTTT
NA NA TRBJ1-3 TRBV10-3 CAISGGESGNTIYF TGTGCGATCTCGGGGGGCGAGTCTGGAAACACCATATATTTT
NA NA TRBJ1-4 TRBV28 CASRTVPEKLFF TGTGCCAGTCGGACAGTTCCTGAAAAACTGTTTTTT
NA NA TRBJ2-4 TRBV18 CASSPPRALAKNIQYF TGTGCCAGCTCACCACCGAGGGCTCTAGCCAAAAACATTCAGTACTTC
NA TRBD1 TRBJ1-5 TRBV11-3 CASSPRGTEFYSNQPQHF TGTGCCAGCAGCCCTCGAGGGACAGAGTTTTATAGCAATCAGCCCCAGCATTTT